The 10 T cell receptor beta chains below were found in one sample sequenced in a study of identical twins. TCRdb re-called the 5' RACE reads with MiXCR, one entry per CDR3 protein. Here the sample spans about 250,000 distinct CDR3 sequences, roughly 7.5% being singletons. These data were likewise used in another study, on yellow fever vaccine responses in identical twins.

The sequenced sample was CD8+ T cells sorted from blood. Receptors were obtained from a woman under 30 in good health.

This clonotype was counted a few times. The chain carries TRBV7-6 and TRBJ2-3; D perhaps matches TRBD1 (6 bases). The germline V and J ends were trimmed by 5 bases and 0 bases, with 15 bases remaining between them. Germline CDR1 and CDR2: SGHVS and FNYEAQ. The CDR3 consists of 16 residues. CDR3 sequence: CASSPMTGASTDTQYF. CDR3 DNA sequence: TGTGCCAGCAGCCCCATGACAGGTGCTAGCACAGATACGCAGTATTTT. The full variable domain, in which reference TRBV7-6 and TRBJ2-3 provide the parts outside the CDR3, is GAGVSQSPRYKVTKRGQDVALRCDPISGHVSLYWYRQALGQGPEFLTYFNYEAQQDKSGLPNDRFSAERPEGSISTLTIQRTEQRDSAMYRCASSPMTGASTDTQYFGPGTRLTVL.

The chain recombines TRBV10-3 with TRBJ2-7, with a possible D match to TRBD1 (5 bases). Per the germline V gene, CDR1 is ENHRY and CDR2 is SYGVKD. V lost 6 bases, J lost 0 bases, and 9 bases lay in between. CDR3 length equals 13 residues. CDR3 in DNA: TGTGCCATCAGACTCGACAGCTCCTACGAGCAGTACGTC. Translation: CAIRLDSSYEQYV.

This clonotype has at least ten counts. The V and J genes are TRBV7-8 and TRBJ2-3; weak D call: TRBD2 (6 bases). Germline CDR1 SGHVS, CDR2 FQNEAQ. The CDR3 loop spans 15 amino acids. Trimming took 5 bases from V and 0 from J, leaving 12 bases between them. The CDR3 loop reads CASSMGGFSTDTQYF. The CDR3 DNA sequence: TGTGCCAGCAGCATGGGGGGATTTAGCACAGATACGCAGTATTTT.

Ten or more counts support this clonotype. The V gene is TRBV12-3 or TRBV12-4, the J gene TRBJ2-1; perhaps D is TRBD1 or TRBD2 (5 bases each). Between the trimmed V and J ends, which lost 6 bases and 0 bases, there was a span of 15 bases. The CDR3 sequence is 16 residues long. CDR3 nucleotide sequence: TGTGCCAGCAGCGGGACCACCGCGAGCTCCTACAATGAGCAGTTCTTC. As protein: CASSGTTASSYNEQFF.

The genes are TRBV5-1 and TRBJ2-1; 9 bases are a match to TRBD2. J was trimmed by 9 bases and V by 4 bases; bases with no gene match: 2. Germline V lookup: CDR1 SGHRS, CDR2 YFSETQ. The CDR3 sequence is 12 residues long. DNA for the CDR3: TGCGCCAGCAGCATTAGCGGGGGTGAGCAGTTCTTC. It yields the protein CASSISGGEQFF.

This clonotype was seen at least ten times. In DNA, the CDR3 is TGTGCCAGCAGTTACTCCGCCACAGGCGGTAATGGCTACACCTTC. This translates into CASSYSATGGNGYTF. V gene TRBV6-5 combines with J gene TRBJ1-2, with a tentative D call TRBD1 (5 bases). The germline V gene has CDR1 MNHEY and CDR2 SVGAGI. This CDR3 spans 15 amino acids. Trimming pared 0 bases from V and 6 bases from J, leaving 14 bases between.

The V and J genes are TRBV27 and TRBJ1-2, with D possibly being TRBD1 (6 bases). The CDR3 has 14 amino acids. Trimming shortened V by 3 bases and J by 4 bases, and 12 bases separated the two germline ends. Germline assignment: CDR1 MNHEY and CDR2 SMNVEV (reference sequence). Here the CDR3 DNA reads TGTGCCAGCAGTTTCGGGGGGCCGGGCTATGGCTACACCTTC. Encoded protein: CASSFGGPGYGYTF.

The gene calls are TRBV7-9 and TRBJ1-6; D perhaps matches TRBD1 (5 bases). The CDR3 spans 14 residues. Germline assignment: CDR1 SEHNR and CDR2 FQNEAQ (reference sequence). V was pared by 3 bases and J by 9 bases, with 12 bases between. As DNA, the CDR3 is TGTGCCAGCAGCTTCGGGGGTATTGGTTCACCCCTCCACTTT. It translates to CASSFGGIGSPLHF.

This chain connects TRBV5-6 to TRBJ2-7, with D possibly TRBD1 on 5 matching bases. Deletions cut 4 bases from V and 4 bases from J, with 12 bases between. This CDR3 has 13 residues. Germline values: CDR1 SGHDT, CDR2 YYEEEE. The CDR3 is CASSPNQGYEQYF. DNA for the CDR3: TGTGCCAGCAGCCCCAACCAGGGTTACGAGCAGTACTTC.

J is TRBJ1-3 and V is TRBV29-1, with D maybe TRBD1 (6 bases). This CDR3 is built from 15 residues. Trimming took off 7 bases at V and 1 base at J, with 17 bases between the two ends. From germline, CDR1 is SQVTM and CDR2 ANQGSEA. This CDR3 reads CSAADSWGSGNTIYF. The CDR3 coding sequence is TGCAGCGCAGCGGACAGTTGGGGTTCTGGAAACACCATATATTTT.